This T cell receptor (beta chain) emerged from a study of cytomegalovirus exposure and HLA in healthy donors. General study findings and limits: Published work reported that the classifier diagnosed cytomegalovirus status with high specificity and sensitivity.

Concerning this clone: Antigen: not known.

13 Jbeta primers and 60 Vbeta primers were used for the PCR. Assay used: immunoSEQ multiplex PCR; TCRdb lists only in-frame clones, some missing. Its table lists about 150,000 clones. CDR1 and CDR2 (germline): SEHNR, FQNEAQ (reference sequence). The CDR3 is 14 amino acids. This chain uses TRBV7-9 with TRBJ2-5, with 11 bases identical to TRBD2. The origin of this receptor is a woman aged 45-65 years in good health and CMV-seronegative. Sequencing used PBMCs. DNA for the CDR3: TGTGTGCTAGCGGGAGGTAATTTTCAAGAGACCCAGTACTTC. This sequence encodes CVLAGGNFQETQYF.